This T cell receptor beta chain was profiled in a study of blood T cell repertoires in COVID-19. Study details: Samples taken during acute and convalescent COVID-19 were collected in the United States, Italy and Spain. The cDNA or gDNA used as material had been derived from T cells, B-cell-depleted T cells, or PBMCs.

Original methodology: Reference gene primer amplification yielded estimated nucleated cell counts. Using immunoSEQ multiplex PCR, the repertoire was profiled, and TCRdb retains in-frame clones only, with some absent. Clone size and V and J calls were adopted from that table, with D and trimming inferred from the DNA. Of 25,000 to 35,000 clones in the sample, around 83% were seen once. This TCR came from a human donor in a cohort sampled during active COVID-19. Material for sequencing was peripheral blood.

The CDR3 coding sequence is TGTGCCAGCAGTTCGAGACCTGGACTAGCGGGAGCGTATGAGCAGTTCTTC. This sequence encodes CASSSRPGLAGAYEQFF. V is TRBV28 and J is TRBJ2-1, with 13 nucleotides matching TRBD2. This CDR3 is built from 17 residues. Germline lookup yields CDR1 MDHEN and CDR2 SYDVKM. The V and J ends lost 4 bases and 8 bases, in that order; junction bases with no gene match: 11.